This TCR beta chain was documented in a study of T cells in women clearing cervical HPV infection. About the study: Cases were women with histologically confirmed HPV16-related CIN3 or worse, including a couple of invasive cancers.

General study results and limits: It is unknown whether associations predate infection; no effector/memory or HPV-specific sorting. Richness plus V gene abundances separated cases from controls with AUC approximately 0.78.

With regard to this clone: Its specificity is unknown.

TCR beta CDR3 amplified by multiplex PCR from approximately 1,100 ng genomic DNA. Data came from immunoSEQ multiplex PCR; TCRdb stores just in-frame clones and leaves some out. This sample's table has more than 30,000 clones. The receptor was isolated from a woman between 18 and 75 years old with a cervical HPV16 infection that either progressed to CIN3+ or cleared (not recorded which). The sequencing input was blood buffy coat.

Incomplete CDR3 DNA: TGTGCCAGCAGCTTTAGTGCCTATGGT. This gives the protein CASSFSAYG. The entire CDR3 reads CASSFSAYGQYF. The rearrangement uses TRBV7-2 and TRBJ2-4; D gene ambiguous. From the germline J gene comes the end of the CDR3, since the read stops 3 residues before it. The CDR3 consists of 12 residues. CDR1 is SGHTA, CDR2 FQGNSA, per germline.